The present T cell receptor (beta chain) was sequenced within a study of OX40 agonist ivuxolimab in advanced cancers. Study details: It was permissible to have had prior anti-PD-1, anti-PD-L1 or anti-CTLA-4 therapy, and around 40% had some. Three patients showed partial responses: one hepatocellular carcinoma and two cutaneous melanoma cases. Whole-study findings and limits: With doses of 0.1 to 3.0 mg/kg, CD4+ and CD8+ blood T cells had undergone clonal expansion by week 6.

Concerning this clone itself: Its antigen is unidentified.

The table came from immunoSEQ multiplex PCR; TCRdb's copy has only in-frame clones and leaves some out. Among roughly 17,000 clones listed, 86% were seen once. V was cut by 2 bases and J by 5 bases, with 19 bases left in between. Germline V lookup: CDR1 LNHDA, CDR2 SQIVND (reference sequence). The length of the CDR3 is 17 residues. The chain joins TRBV19 to TRBJ2-1; D possibly corresponds to TRBD2 (5 bases). Sequenced material: CD4+ or CD8+ T cells sorted from blood, taken in a trial of the OX40 agonist ivuxolimab. This receptor was obtained from an adult with an advanced solid tumor such as melanoma, head and neck, liver or kidney cancer. The CDR3 reads CASSIFHRTLVDNEQFF. The CDR3 coding sequence is TGTGCCAGTAGTATATTTCATAGGACTCTGGTCGACAATGAGCAGTTCTTC.